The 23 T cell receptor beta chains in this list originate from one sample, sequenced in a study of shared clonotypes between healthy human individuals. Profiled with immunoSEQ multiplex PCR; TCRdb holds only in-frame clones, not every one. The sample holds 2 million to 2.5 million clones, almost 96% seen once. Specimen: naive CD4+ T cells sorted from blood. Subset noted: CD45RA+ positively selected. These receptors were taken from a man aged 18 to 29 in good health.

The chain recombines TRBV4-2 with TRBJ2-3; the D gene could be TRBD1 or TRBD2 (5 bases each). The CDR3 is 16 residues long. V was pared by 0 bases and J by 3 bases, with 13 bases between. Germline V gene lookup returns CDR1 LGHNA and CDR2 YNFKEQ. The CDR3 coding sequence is TGTGCCAGCAGCCAAGATATGGGGGTGATTACAGATACGCAGTATTTT. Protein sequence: CASSQDMGVITDTQYF.

CDR3 sequence (DNA): TGTGCCAGCAGCTTAGGAGGGCCAAACAATCAGCCCCAGCATTTT. Its protein is CASSLGGPNNQPQHF. The chain is built from TRBV7-2 and TRBJ1-5; D gene ambiguous. Germline CDR1 reads SGHTA; CDR2 reads FQGNSA. Trimming pared 1 base from V and 3 bases from J, leaving 10 bases between. CDR3 length: 15 residues. The whole variable domain, remainder taken from reference TRBV7-2 and TRBJ1-5, is GAGVSQSPSNKVTEKGKDVELRCDPISGHTALYWYRQSLGQGLEFLIYFQGNSAPDKSGLPSDRFSAERTGGSVSTLTIQRTQQEDSAVYLCASSLGGPNNQPQHFGDGTRLSIL.

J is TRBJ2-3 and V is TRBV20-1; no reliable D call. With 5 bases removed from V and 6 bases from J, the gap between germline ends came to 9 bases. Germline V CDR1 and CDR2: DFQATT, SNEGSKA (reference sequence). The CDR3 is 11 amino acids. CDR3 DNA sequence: TGCAGTGCTGATGGGTACGATACGCAGTATTTT. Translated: CSADGYDTQYF.

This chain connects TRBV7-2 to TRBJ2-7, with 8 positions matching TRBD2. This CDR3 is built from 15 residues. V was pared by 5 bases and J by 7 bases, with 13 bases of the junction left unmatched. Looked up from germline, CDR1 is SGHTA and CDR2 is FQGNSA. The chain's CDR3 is CASSPQSGSRREQYF. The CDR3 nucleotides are TGTGCCAGCAGCCCCCAGAGCGGGAGTAGACGAGAGCAGTACTTC.

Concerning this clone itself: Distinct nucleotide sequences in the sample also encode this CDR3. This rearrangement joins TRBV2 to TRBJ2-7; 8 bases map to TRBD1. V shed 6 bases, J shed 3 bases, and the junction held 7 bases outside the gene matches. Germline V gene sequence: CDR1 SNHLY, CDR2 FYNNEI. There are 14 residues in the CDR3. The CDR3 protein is CASRQTGQVYEQYF. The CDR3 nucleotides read TGTGCCAGCAGACAAACGGGACAGGTCTACGAGCAGTACTTC. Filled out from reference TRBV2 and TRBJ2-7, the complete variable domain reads EPEVTQTPSHQVTQMGQEVILRCVPISNHLYFYWYRQILGQKVEFLVSFYNNEISEKSEIFDDQFSVERPDGSNFTLKIRSTKLEDSAMYFCASRQTGQVYEQYFGPGTRLTVT.

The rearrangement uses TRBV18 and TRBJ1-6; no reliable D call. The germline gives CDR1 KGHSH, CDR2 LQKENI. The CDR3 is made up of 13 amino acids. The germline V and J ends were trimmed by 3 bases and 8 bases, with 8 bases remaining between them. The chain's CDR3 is CASSPSPDSPLHF. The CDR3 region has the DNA TGTGCCAGCTCACCCTCTCCCGATTCACCCCTCCACTTT.

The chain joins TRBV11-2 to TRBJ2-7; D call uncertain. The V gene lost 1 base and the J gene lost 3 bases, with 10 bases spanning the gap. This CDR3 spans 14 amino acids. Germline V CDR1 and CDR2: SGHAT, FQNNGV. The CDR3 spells CASSLGQPHYEQYF. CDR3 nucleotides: TGTGCCAGCAGCTTAGGGCAGCCACACTACGAGCAGTACTTC.

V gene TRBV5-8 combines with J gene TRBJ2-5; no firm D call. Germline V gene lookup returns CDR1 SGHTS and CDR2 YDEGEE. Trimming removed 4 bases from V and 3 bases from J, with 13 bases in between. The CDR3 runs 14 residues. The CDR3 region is CASSNPWAEETQYF. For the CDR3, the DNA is TGTGCCAGCAGCAACCCTTGGGCAGAAGAGACCCAGTACTTC.

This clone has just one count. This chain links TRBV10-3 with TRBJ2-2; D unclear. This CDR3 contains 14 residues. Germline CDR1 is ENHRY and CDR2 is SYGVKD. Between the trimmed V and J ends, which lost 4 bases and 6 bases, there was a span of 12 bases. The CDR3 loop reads CAISVSPNAGELFF. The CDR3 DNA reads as TGTGCCATCAGTGTTTCGCCAAACGCCGGGGAGCTGTTTTTT.

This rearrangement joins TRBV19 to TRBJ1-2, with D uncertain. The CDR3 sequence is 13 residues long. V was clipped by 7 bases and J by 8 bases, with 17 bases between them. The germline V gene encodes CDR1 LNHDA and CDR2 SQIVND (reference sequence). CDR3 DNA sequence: TGTGCCAGTAAAAACGTGACCCAGGACGGCTACACCTTC. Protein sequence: CASKNVTQDGYTF.

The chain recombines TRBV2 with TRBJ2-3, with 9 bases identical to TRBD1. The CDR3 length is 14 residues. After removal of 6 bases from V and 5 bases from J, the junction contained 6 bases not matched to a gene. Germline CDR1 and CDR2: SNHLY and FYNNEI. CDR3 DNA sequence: TGTGCCAGCAGAACCGGGACAGGGATAGATACGCAGTATTTT. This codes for CASRTGTGIDTQYF.

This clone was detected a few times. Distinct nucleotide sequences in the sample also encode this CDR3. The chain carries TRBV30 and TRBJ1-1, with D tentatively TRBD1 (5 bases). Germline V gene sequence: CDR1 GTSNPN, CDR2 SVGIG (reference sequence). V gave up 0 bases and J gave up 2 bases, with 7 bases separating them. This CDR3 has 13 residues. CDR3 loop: CAWSVQGNTEAFF. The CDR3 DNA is TGTGCCTGGAGTGTCCAGGGAAACACTGAAGCTTTCTTT.

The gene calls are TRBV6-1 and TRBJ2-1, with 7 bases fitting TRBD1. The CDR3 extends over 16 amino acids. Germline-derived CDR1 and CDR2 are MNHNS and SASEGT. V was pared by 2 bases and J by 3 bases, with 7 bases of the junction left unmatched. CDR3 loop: CASSENVAGGYNEQFF. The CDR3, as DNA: TGTGCCAGCAGTGAAAACGTCGCAGGGGGCTACAATGAGCAGTTCTTC.

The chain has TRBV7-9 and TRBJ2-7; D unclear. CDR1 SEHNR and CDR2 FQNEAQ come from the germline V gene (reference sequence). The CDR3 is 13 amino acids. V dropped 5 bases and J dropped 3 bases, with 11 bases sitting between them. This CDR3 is CASSLPPGYEQYF. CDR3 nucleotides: TGTGCCAGCAGCCTACCCCCAGGCTACGAGCAGTACTTC.

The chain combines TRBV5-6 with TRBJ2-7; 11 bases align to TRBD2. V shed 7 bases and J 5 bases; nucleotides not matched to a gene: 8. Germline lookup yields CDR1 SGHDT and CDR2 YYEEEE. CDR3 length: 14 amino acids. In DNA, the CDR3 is TGTGCCAGCGCATTAGCGGGGGGGTCTGACGAGCAGTACTTC. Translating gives CASALAGGSDEQYF.

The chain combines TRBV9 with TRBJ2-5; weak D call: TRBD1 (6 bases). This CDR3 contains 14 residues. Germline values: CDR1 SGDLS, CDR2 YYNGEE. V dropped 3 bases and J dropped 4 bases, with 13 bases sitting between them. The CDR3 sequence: CASSARGSGETQYF. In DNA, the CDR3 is TGTGCCAGCAGCGCCAGGGGAAGCGGAGAGACCCAGTACTTC.

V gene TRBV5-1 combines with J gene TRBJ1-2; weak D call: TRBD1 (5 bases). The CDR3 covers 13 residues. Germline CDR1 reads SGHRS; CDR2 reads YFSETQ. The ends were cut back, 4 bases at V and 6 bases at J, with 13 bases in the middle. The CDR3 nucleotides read TGCGCCAGCAGCCCCGGGGCTGGGAATGGCTACACCTTC. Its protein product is CASSPGAGNGYTF.

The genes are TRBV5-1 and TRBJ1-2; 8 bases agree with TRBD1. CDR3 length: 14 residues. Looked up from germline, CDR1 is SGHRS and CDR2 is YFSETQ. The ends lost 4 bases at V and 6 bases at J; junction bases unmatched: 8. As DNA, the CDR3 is TGCGCCAGCAGCCCCGGACAGGGAACGAATGGCTACACCTTC. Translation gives CASSPGQGTNGYTF.

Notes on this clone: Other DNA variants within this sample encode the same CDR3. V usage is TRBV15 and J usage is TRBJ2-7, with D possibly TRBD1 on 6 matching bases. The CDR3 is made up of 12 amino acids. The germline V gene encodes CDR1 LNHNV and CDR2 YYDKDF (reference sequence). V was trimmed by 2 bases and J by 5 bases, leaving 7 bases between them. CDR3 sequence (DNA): TGTGCCACCAGCAGAAGACAGGACGAGCAGTACTTC. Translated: CATSRRQDEQYF.

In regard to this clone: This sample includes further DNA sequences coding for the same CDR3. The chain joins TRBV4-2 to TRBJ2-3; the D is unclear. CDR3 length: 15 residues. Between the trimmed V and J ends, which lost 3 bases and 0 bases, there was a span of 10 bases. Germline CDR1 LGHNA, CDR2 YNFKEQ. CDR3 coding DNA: TGTGCCAGCAGCCAGGACGGTTCTAGCACAGATACGCAGTATTTT. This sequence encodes CASSQDGSSTDTQYF.

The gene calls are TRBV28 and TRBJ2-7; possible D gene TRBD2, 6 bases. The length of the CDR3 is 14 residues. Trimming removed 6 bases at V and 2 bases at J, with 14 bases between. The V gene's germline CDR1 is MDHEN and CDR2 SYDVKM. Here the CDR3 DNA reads TGTGCCAGCAGCCCCCGCGGCGGGACCTACGAGCAGTACTTC. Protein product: CASSPRGGTYEQYF.

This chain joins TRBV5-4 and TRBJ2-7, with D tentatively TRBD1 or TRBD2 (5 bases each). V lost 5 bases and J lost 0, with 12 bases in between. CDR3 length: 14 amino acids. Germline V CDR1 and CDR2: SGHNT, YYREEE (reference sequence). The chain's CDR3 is CASRRDVSSYEQYF. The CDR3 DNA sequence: TGTGCCAGCAGACGGGACGTTAGCTCCTACGAGCAGTACTTC.

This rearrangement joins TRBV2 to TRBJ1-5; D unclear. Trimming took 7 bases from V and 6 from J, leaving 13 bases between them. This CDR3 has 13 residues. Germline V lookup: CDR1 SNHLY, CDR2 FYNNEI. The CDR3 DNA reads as TGTGCCAGCACGGGCGAAAGGAGTCAGCCCCAGCATTTT. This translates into CASTGERSQPQHF.